Below, 15 T cell receptor beta chains from the same sample are listed, as sequenced in a study of T cells expressing NK-cell markers. Reanalyzing the 5' RACE reads, TCRdb keeps one entry per CDR3 protein, without DNA. The sample table includes 350,000 to 450,000 distinct CDR3 sequences. The sample taken for sequencing was blood T cells: a sorted CD56 or NKG2C T cell subset, CD4+ or CD8+ T cells, or bulk PBMC T cells (not recorded which). The source of these receptors is a man aged 18-69 years in good health.

The chain couples TRBV28 to TRBJ2-7; TCRdb gives TRBD1 as the D gene, but with no DNA this cannot be confirmed. The length of the CDR3 is 15 residues. Germline CDR1 reads MDHEN; CDR2 reads SYDVKM. CDR3 sequence reads: CASTPHRDRTYEQYF.

The genes are TRBV2 and TRBJ1-2; TCRdb's D call of TRBD1 is untestable without DNA. Germline-derived CDR1 and CDR2 are SNHLY and FYNNEI. The CDR3 is made up of 11 amino acids. CDR3 residues: CASNSQGAYTF.

J is TRBJ1-6 and V is TRBV5-1; TCRdb outputs TRBD1, but without DNA this stays unchecked. This CDR3 is built from 15 residues. From germline, CDR1 is SGHRS and CDR2 YFSETQ. The CDR3 protein is CASSLTLGENSPLHF.

This rearrangement joins TRBV19 to TRBJ2-7; there is no DNA to check the TCRdb D call of TRBD2. The CDR3 totals 16 residues. Germline values: CDR1 LNHDA, CDR2 SQIVND (reference sequence). CDR3 protein: CASSRGTSGGSYEQYF.

This chain uses TRBV2 with TRBJ2-2; checking the TCRdb D call of TRBD1 is not possible without DNA. The CDR3 has 18 residues. Germline V gene lookup returns CDR1 SNHLY and CDR2 FYNNEI. This CDR3 reads CASRRDRGYKVNTGELFF.

The CDR3 spells CAWAGQGAIQPQHF. The chain uses TRBV30 and TRBJ1-5; TCRdb names TRBD1, which stays unverified in the absence of DNA. Germline values: CDR1 GTSNPN, CDR2 SVGIG (reference sequence). The CDR3 loop spans 14 amino acids.

The chain combines TRBV7-3 with TRBJ2-3; TCRdb designates TRBD2, a call that cannot be tested without DNA. The CDR3 is made up of 13 amino acids. Germline CDR1 and CDR2: SGHTA and FQGTGA. CDR3 protein: CASSPAGGTTQYF.

The gene calls are TRBV7-9 and TRBJ1-5; the D call of TRBD1 rests on TCRdb alone, since no DNA is present to check it. CDR3 size: 16 residues. Germline V gives CDR1 SEHNR, CDR2 FQNEAQ (reference sequence). The CDR3 region is CASSPGGRISNQPQHF.

The rearrangement uses TRBV15 and TRBJ2-3; there is no DNA to check the TCRdb D call of TRBD2. The CDR3 consists of 15 residues. Germline-derived CDR1 and CDR2 are LNHNV and YYDKDF (reference sequence). The CDR3 here is CATSIPSLSTDTQYF.

The V call is TRBV6-1, the J call TRBJ2-1; the D gene TCRdb calls, TRBD2, cannot be checked with no DNA. The V gene's germline CDR1 is MNHNS and CDR2 SASEGT. CDR3 length: 15 residues. CDR3 loop: CASRLGTSGDNEQFF.

The CDR3 sequence is CSAGSGLTSTDTQYF. This chain uses TRBV20-1 with TRBJ2-3; as DNA is missing, the TRBD2 call by TCRdb cannot be tested. Germline assignment: CDR1 DFQATT and CDR2 SNEGSKA (reference sequence). The CDR3 has 15 residues.

The gene calls are TRBV27 and TRBJ2-4. Germline loops: CDR1 MNHEY, CDR2 SMNVEV (reference sequence). The CDR3 consists of 14 residues. This chain's CDR3 is CASSLTSGKNIQYF.

V gene TRBV7-9 combines with J gene TRBJ2-5; TCRdb's assignment of TRBD1 cannot be checked, as there is no DNA. The germline CDR1 and CDR2 sequences are SEHNR and FQNEAQ (reference sequence). This CDR3 is built from 14 residues. This CDR3 is CASNIAGGQETQYF.

The chain is built from TRBV3-1 and TRBJ1-2; as DNA is missing, the TRBD1 call by TCRdb cannot be tested. The V gene's germline CDR1 is LGHDT and CDR2 YNNKEL (reference sequence). CDR3 length: 15 residues. This CDR3 is CASSQAGGRIGGYTF. Based on the CDR3 plus reference TRBV3-1 and TRBJ1-2, the full variable domain is DTAVSQTPKYLVTQMGNDKSIKCEQNLGHDTMYWYKQDSKKFLKIMFSYNNKELIINETVPNRFSPKSPDKAHLNLHINSLELGDSAVYFCASSQAGGRIGGYTFGSGTRLTVV.

The genes are TRBV3-1 and TRBJ2-5; TCRdb's D call of TRBD2 is untestable without DNA. In germline, CDR1 is LGHDT, CDR2 YNNKEL (reference sequence). This CDR3 has 14 amino acids. CDR3: CASSRGLDDKTQYF.